This TCR beta chain was captured in a study of blood T cell repertoires in COVID-19. About the research overall: Nucleic acid was either cDNA or gDNA, and it came from T cells, B-cell-depleted T cells, or PBMCs.

Germline V gives CDR1 ENHRY, CDR2 SYGVKD. Between the trimmed V and J ends, which lost 4 bases and 5 bases, there was a span of 8 bases. CDR3 length: 12 residues. Assay used: immunoSEQ multiplex PCR; TCRdb lists only in-frame clones, some missing. The repertoire includes about 110,000 clones, 70% to 85% of them detected once, and 1.5% to 2% sits in the top ten. This clone has just a few counts. This receptor was obtained from a woman between 40 and 55 years old with acute or convalescent COVID-19. J is TRBJ1-1 and V is TRBV10-3; D not certain. Specimen: peripheral blood. CDR3 sequence: CAISVSGTEAFF. The CDR3, as DNA: TGTGCCATCAGTGTGTCCGGTACTGAAGCTTTCTTT.